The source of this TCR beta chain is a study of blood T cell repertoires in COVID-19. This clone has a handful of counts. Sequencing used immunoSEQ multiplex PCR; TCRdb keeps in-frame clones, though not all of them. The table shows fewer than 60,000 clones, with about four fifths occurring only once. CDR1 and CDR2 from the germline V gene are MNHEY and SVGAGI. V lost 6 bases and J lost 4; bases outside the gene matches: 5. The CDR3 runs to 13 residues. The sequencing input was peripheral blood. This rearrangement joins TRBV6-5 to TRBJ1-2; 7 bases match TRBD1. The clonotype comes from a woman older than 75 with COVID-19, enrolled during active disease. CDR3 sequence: CASSSGQTYGYTF. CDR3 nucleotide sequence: TGTGCCAGCAGCTCGGGACAGACCTATGGCTACACCTTC.